This entry concerns a single T cell receptor beta chain. The sample originates from a study of control samples from healthy donors and cancer patients. V lost 3 bases, J lost 2 bases, and 13 bases lay in between. The length of the CDR3 is 15 residues. In germline, CDR1 is MNHEY, CDR2 SMNVEV (reference sequence). Data came from immunoSEQ multiplex PCR; TCRdb stores just in-frame clones and leaves some out. The data hold roughly 200,000 clones, with roughly 94% observed a single time. V is TRBV27 and J is TRBJ1-2, with D unclear. This receptor was obtained from a man in his fifties in good health. Sample: blood. This CDR3 reads CASSFSQYGNYGYTF. CDR3 nucleotide sequence: TGTGCCAGCAGTTTTTCCCAGTACGGGAACTATGGCTACACCTTC.